The T cell receptor beta chain under discussion was sequenced for a study of cytomegalovirus exposure and HLA in healthy donors. Study in general: Across a few hundred genotyped donors, about 80% landed in the Caucasian-associated ancestry cluster. Study results and caveats: It was likely that a cluster of highly shared sequence variants was a sequencing artifact. TCR beta sequences reportedly predicted the HLA-A and HLA-B alleles of most subjects accurately.

Details on this clone: Its cognate antigen is unknown.

With 60 Vbeta and 13 Jbeta primers, the PCR was carried out. Sequenced by immunoSEQ multiplex PCR; TCRdb stores in-frame clones only, minus some. The data hold some 200,000 clones, with approximately 85% observed a single time. Germline CDR1 reads SEHNR; CDR2 reads FQNEAQ (reference sequence). This CDR3 region has 14 residues. J lost 2 bases, V lost 5 bases, and 4 bases had no gene match. The receptor comes from a girl under 18 in good health and CMV-seropositive. The V call is TRBV7-9, the J call TRBJ2-7, with 9 bases lining up with TRBD1. Input material: PBMCs. CDR3 residues: CASSTGQGTYEQYF. DNA for the CDR3: TGTGCCAGCAGCACCGGACAGGGGACCTACGAGCAGTACTTC. Based on the CDR3 plus reference TRBV7-9 and TRBJ2-7, the full variable domain is DTGVSQNPRHKITKRGQNVTFRCDPISEHNRLYWYRQTLGQGPEFLTYFQNEAQLEKSRLLSDRFSAERPKGSFSTLEIQRTEQGDSAMYLCASSTGQGTYEQYFGPGTRLTVT.